The sequence of this T cell receptor (beta chain) was determined in a study of control samples from healthy donors and cancer patients. CDR1 and CDR2 (germline): SGHAT, FQNNGV. Trimming took 4 bases from V and 10 from J, leaving 10 bases between them. CDR3 length equals 11 residues. Profiling relied on immunoSEQ multiplex PCR, and the TCRdb table lists in-frame clones only, not all of them. Here the sample spans 130,000 to 150,000 clones, about 93% being singletons. This clonotype was obtained from a man in his 60s with colorectal cancer. The chain carries TRBV11-2 and TRBJ1-2; D is possibly TRBD1 (5 bases). Sequenced: PBMCs. The CDR3 DNA sequence: TGTGCCAGCAGCTCCTGGACAACCTACACCTTC. Its protein product is CASSSWTTYTF.